These 28 T cell receptor beta chains were sequenced from one sample in a study of T-cell reconstitution after alpha-beta-depleted transplantation in children. Molecular barcoding with unique molecular identifiers was used for the TCRbeta library. TCRdb re-derived calls from the PCR reads in MiXCR, one entry per CDR3 protein. The sample holds fewer than 150,000 distinct CDR3 sequences, roughly 9% seen once. Sequencing used PBMCs, mostly from graft donor cells, obtained 180 days after TCRalphabeta/CD19-depleted stem cell transplant. The receptors here all came from a girl in the first two years of life who had a stem cell transplant for combined immunodeficiency, so the T cells may come from the graft donor.

In its sample, this clonotype was seen many times. This chain connects TRBV7-2 to TRBJ2-7, with TRBD2 identical over 12 bases. This CDR3 spans 15 amino acids. The trim removed 5 bases at V and 2 bases at J, leaving 4 bases unmatched. The germline CDR1 and CDR2 sequences are SGHTA and FQGNSA. The CDR3 region is CASSRSSGGAYEQYF. The CDR3 coding sequence is TGTGCCAGCAGCCGTTCTAGCGGGGGGGCCTACGAGCAGTACTTC.

The chain uses TRBV5-1 and TRBJ1-3; 7 bases match TRBD1. Germline trimming cut 0 bases from V and 0 bases from J; bases unmatched to any gene: 3. This CDR3 is built from 16 residues. Germline CDR1 SGHRS, CDR2 YFSETQ. The CDR3 DNA sequence: TGCGCCAGCAGCTTGGGGGGACAGATCTCTGGAAACACCATATATTTT. The encoded protein is CASSLGGQISGNTIYF.

This clonotype was detected only a few times. At one end, the junction sequence differs from germline, possibly due to a read error. The rearrangement links TRBV7-7 to TRBJ2-1, with 10 bases aligning to TRBD2. The length of the CDR3 is 15 residues. Germline V gives CDR1 SSHAT, CDR2 FNYEAQ (reference sequence). Here the CDR3 reads CASSSGLADYNEQFF. Here the CDR3 DNA reads TGTGCTAGCAGCTCCGGACTAGCGGACTACAATGAGCAGTTCTTC.

A remark on this clonotype: A read error is possible here, since a much larger clone lies one base away. The chain recombines TRBV12-3 or TRBV12-4 with TRBJ2-7; the D is unclear. CDR3 length: 15 residues. Trimming removed 0 bases from V and 3 bases from J, with 12 bases in between. CDR3: CASSLAIGFFYEQYF. The CDR3 nucleotides read TGTGCCAGCAGTTTAGCGATAGGGTTCTTCTACGAGCAGTACTTC.

This clonotype came up many times. The chain joins TRBV4-3 to TRBJ2-7; D possibly uses TRBD1 or TRBD2 (5 bases each). The germline gives CDR1 LGHNA, CDR2 YSLEER. V lost 1 base and J lost 2, with 12 bases in between. The CDR3 runs 15 residues. The CDR3 here is CASSQGSGPPYEQYF. CDR3 DNA sequence: TGCGCCAGCAGCCAAGGGTCGGGGCCTCCCTACGAGCAGTACTTC.

This clonotype was detected a few times. The chain links TRBV30 to TRBJ1-1, with D uncertain. Trimming took 3 bases from V and 5 from J, leaving 13 bases between them. Germline V gene lookup returns CDR1 GTSNPN and CDR2 SVGIG (reference sequence). This CDR3 is 13 amino acids long. The CDR3 reads CAWSREVGTEAFF. Here the CDR3 DNA reads TGTGCCTGGAGCCGTGAGGTAGGGACTGAAGCTTTCTTT.

This clonotype was found a few times. The chain carries TRBV5-8 and TRBJ1-4; possibly TRBD1 for D (5 bases). CDR3 length: 17 amino acids. With 4 bases removed from V and 7 bases from J, the gap between germline ends came to 23 bases. The germline CDR1 and CDR2 sequences are SGHTS and YDEGEE. As DNA, the CDR3 is TGTGCCAGCAGCGTTGGGCCGGCGGACATTCAGATTGAAAAACTGTTTTTT. This encodes CASSVGPADIQIEKLFF.

This chain connects TRBV13 to TRBJ2-3, with 7 nucleotides matching TRBD1. The CDR3 has 15 amino acids. V was clipped by 1 base and J by 3 bases; unmatched bases: 4. Per the germline V gene, CDR1 is PRHDT and CDR2 is FYEKMQ (reference sequence). The DNA of the CDR3 is TGTGCCAGCAGCTTAGAACGGACAGGTACAGATACGCAGTATTTT. This encodes CASSLERTGTDTQYF.

This clonotype was counted a few times. V and J are TRBV10-3 and TRBJ2-7; 9 nucleotides line up with TRBD1. CDR1 is ENHRY and CDR2 is SYGVKD in the germline V gene. V was pared by 7 bases and J by 0 bases, with 4 bases of the junction left unmatched. This CDR3 is 14 amino acids long. CDR3 in amino acids: CAITRTGDSYEQYF. The CDR3 nucleotides read TGTGCCATCACCCGGACAGGGGACTCCTACGAGCAGTACTTC.

This clonotype was seen more than once but under ten times. This chain uses TRBV29-1 with TRBJ2-7; D unresolved. V lost 6 bases to trimming and J lost 2 bases, with 17 bases between them. Germline V CDR1 and CDR2: SQVTM, ANQGSEA. CDR3 size: 14 residues. The CDR3 reads CSVAVLMQAYEQYF. Written as DNA, the CDR3 is TGCAGCGTGGCCGTCCTGATGCAGGCCTACGAGCAGTACTTC.

The V and J genes are TRBV5-1 and TRBJ2-1, with TRBD2 identical over 7 bases. Germline CDR1 is SGHRS and CDR2 is YFSETQ. V lost 0 bases and J lost 0; bases outside the gene matches: 3. The CDR3 has 16 residues. Here the CDR3 DNA reads TGCGCCAGCAGCTTGGGTACGGGAGGCTCCTACAATGAGCAGTTCTTC. The encoded protein is CASSLGTGGSYNEQFF.

The chain carries TRBV6-4 and TRBJ2-7; D may be TRBD2 (6 bases). Trimming removed 2 bases at V and 4 bases at J, with 12 bases between. The germline gives CDR1 MRHNA, CDR2 SNTAGT. The CDR3 consists of 14 residues. The CDR3 is CASSDGLAAYEQYF. The CDR3 bases are TGTGCCAGCAGTGACGGGTTAGCGGCTTACGAGCAGTACTTC.

This clonotype has more than one count but fewer than ten. The V and J genes are TRBV20-1 and TRBJ2-3; D may be TRBD1 (6 bases). This CDR3 has 11 amino acids. The V end was cut by 5 bases, the J end by 14 bases, with 17 bases between. CDR1 is DFQATT, CDR2 SNEGSKA, per germline (reference sequence). As DNA, the CDR3 is TGCAGTGCTGAAGGACAGAGCCTGGGGTATTTT. Translation: CSAEGQSLGYF.

This rearrangement joins TRBV18 to TRBJ2-2; D gene uncertain. The germline CDR1 and CDR2 sequences are KGHSH and LQKENI. This CDR3 has 15 residues. Trimming shortened V by 1 base and J by 3 bases, and 9 bases separated the two germline ends. The CDR3 nucleotides read TGTGCCAGCTCACCACTAGGACCCTACACCGGGGAGCTGTTTTTT. As protein: CASSPLGPYTGELFF. The variable domain in full, completed from reference TRBV18 and TRBJ2-2, reads NAGVMQNPRHLVRRRGQEARLRCSPMKGHSHVYWYRQLPEEGLKFMVYLQKENIIDESGMPKERFSAEFPKEGPSILRIQQVVRGDSAAYFCASSPLGPYTGELFFGEGSRLTVL.

This clonotype was picked up a small number of times. The V and J genes are TRBV20-1 and TRBJ2-5; D call uncertain. The CDR3 has 16 residues. Trimming removed 0 bases from V and 1 base from J, with 15 bases in between. From germline, CDR1 is DFQATT and CDR2 SNEGSKA (reference sequence). CDR3: CSARDRRLSPQETQYF. DNA for the CDR3: TGCAGTGCTAGAGACCGCAGGCTGTCACCCCAAGAGACCCAGTACTTC.

This clonotype was seen only a few times. J is TRBJ2-7 and V is TRBV20-1, with 11 bases that match TRBD2. Germline CDR1 and CDR2: DFQATT and SNEGSKA (reference sequence). This CDR3 contains 14 residues. Trimming removed 4 bases from V and 4 bases from J; junction bases left unmatched: 6. CDR3 in amino acids: CSAIIAGGRYEQYF. The CDR3 nucleotides are TGCAGTGCTATAATAGCGGGAGGGCGGTACGAGCAGTACTTC.

This clonotype came up a few times. The chain recombines TRBV29-1 with TRBJ2-1; D is possibly TRBD1 or TRBD2 (6 bases each). This CDR3 contains 17 residues. The V gene's germline CDR1 is SQVTM and CDR2 ANQGSEA. Deletions cut 1 base from V and 2 bases from J, with 18 bases between. CDR3 amino acids: CSVEGGVAGVAYNEQFF. CDR3 in DNA: TGCAGCGTTGAAGGGGGGGTCGCAGGGGTCGCCTACAATGAGCAGTTCTTC.

This rearrangement joins TRBV20-1 to TRBJ2-3; no firm D call. CDR1 and CDR2 (germline): DFQATT, SNEGSKA (reference sequence). This CDR3 is 14 amino acids long. The V end was cut by 3 bases, the J end by 0 bases, with 10 bases between. The DNA for the CDR3 is TGCAGTGCTAGTCAGGATCTTAGCACAGATACGCAGTATTTT. Translating it yields CSASQDLSTDTQYF.

Points on this clonotype: This clone may be a read error of a much larger clone one base away. J is TRBJ2-5 and V is TRBV29-1, with 7 positions matching TRBD1. The junction had 6 bases not matched to a gene; V was cut back by 6 bases and J by 5 bases. Germline assignment: CDR1 SQVTM and CDR2 ANQGSEA. The CDR3 is 12 residues long. The CDR3: CSVWDSGETQYF. In nucleotides, the CDR3 is TGCAGCGTCTGGGACAGTGGGGAGACCCAGTACTTC.

The sample holds many counts of this clonotype. The genes are TRBV5-1 and TRBJ2-5, with D perhaps matching TRBD1 (6 bases). The CDR3 spans 13 residues. Trimming shortened V by 4 bases and J by 5 bases, and 12 bases separated the two germline ends. In germline, CDR1 is SGHRS, CDR2 YFSETQ. The CDR3 loop reads CASSAHRVETQYF. The CDR3 DNA reads TGCGCCAGCAGCGCCCACAGGGTTGAGACCCAGTACTTC.

This sequence joins TRBV10-3 and TRBJ2-7; TRBD1 matches at 9 bases. The V segment lost 2 bases and the J segment 7 bases; nucleotides outside the gene matches: 9. The CDR3 runs to 15 residues. Germline CDR1 is ENHRY and CDR2 is SYGVKD. CDR3: CAISEPQGATGEQYF. The CDR3 bases are TGTGCCATCAGTGAGCCACAGGGGGCCACGGGGGAGCAGTACTTC.

The chain recombines TRBV12-3 or TRBV12-4 with TRBJ2-7; D might be TRBD1 (6 bases). The CDR3 consists of 14 residues. With 5 bases removed from V and 1 base from J, the gap between germline ends came to 12 bases. CDR3 in amino acids: CASSPRDISYEQYF. The DNA of the CDR3 is TGTGCCAGCAGTCCAAGGGACATTTCCTACGAGCAGTACTTC.

This clonotype was counted between two and nine times. The chain employs TRBV29-1 and TRBJ1-1; the match to TRBD1 covers 9 bases. The CDR3 loop spans 13 amino acids. Germline CDR1 reads SQVTM; CDR2 reads ANQGSEA. With V trimmed by 6 bases and J by 3 bases, 5 bases remained unmatched. Written as DNA, the CDR3 is TGCAGCGTAGAACAGGGGGCTTACACTGAAGCTTTCTTT. Its protein is CSVEQGAYTEAFF.

The gene calls are TRBV4-1 and TRBJ2-7; D is uncertain. Germline loops: CDR1 MGHRA, CDR2 YSYEKL. V lost 3 bases to trimming and J lost 0 bases, with 6 bases between them. There are 13 residues in the CDR3. The CDR3 coding sequence is TGCGCCAGCAGCCACGAAGACTCCTACGAGCAGTACGTC. It encodes CASSHEDSYEQYV.

In its sample, this clonotype was seen a few times. The chain couples TRBV15 to TRBJ2-2; weak D call: TRBD2 (5 bases). V dropped 0 bases and J dropped 6 bases, with 8 bases sitting between them. The CDR3 sequence is 14 residues long. CDR1 is LNHNV, CDR2 YYDKDF, per germline (reference sequence). The CDR3 loop reads CATSRDLAPGELFF. The DNA of the CDR3 is TGTGCCACCAGCAGAGATTTAGCGCCCGGGGAGCTGTTTTTT.

This clonotype was counted at least ten times. The rearrangement joins TRBV12-3 or TRBV12-4 to TRBJ2-7, with TRBD1 matching 7 bases. V trimming: 8 bases; J trimming: 9 bases; junction bases outside the gene matches: 19. The CDR3 covers 15 residues. In DNA form, the CDR3 reads TGTGCCAGCGGAAAGACGGGACAGACCTTCTTGGGGCAGTACTTC. Its protein product is CASGKTGQTFLGQYF.

This clonotype was seen more than once but under ten times. The chain is built from TRBV7-8 and TRBJ2-7, with D possibly matching TRBD2 (5 bases). Trimming pared 2 bases from V and 4 bases from J, leaving 12 bases between. The CDR3 loop spans 14 amino acids. Germline V gene sequence: CDR1 SGHVS, CDR2 FQNEAQ. Written as DNA, the CDR3 is TGTGCCAGCAGCTTATTTCCGGGGATTTACGAGCAGTACTTC. Translation gives CASSLFPGIYEQYF.

The chain links TRBV20-1 to TRBJ2-5; 8 positions agree with TRBD2. Germline V CDR1 and CDR2: DFQATT, SNEGSKA (reference sequence). V was clipped by 6 bases and J by 3 bases; unmatched bases: 12. The CDR3 runs 15 residues. This CDR3 reads CSATQREAGEETQYF. As DNA, the CDR3 is TGCAGTGCCACCCAAAGGGAAGCGGGAGAAGAGACCCAGTACTTC.